The 25 T cell receptor beta chains in this list originate from one sample, sequenced in a study of blood T cell repertoires in COVID-19. Using immunoSEQ multiplex PCR, the repertoire was profiled, and TCRdb retains in-frame clones only, with some absent. The data show about 220,000 clones, about 88% seen once. Source material: peripheral blood. Receptor source: a man in his forties with acute or convalescent COVID-19.

In its sample, this clone was seen once. This chain uses TRBV5-1 with TRBJ2-2, with D perhaps TRBD2 (5 bases). The CDR3 totals 15 residues. CDR1 SGHRS and CDR2 YFSETQ come from the germline V gene. V shed 4 bases and J shed 2 bases, with 12 bases lying between them. CDR3 in DNA: TGCGCCAGCAGCCGGCTAGAGGGCAACACCGGGGAGCTGTTTTTT. Translating gives CASSRLEGNTGELFF.

In this sample, this clone turned up a few times. The V call is TRBV9, the J call TRBJ2-2; no clear D. The CDR3 runs 14 residues. Germline V gene sequence: CDR1 SGDLS, CDR2 YYNGEE. Trimming shortened V by 0 bases and J by 7 bases, and 10 bases separated the two germline ends. For the CDR3, the DNA is TGTGCCAGCAGCGTAGTTCTAGGTGACGGGGAGCTGTTTTTT. Translated, it gives CASSVVLGDGELFF. Full variable domain (outside the CDR3, taken from reference TRBV9 and TRBJ2-2): DSGVTQTPKHLITATGQRVTLRCSPRSGDLSVYWYQQSLDQGLQFLIQYYNGEERAKGNILERFSAQQFPDLHSELNLSSLELGDSALYFCASSVVLGDGELFFGEGSRLTVL.

This chain uses TRBV20-1 with TRBJ2-5, with D tentatively TRBD1 (6 bases). CDR1 is DFQATT, CDR2 SNEGSKA, per germline (reference sequence). Between the trimmed V and J ends, which lost 3 bases and 5 bases, there was a span of 7 bases. CDR3 length: 11 residues. The chain's CDR3 is CSARRGETQYF. DNA of the CDR3: TGCAGTGCTAGGAGGGGGGAGACCCAGTACTTC.

The sample holds one count of this clone. CDR3 amino acids: CASSLGLQTNYGYTF. The CDR3 coding sequence is TGTGCCAGCAGCTTAGGTTTACAAACGAACTATGGCTACACCTTC. The rearrangement uses TRBV7-8 and TRBJ1-2; unclear D gene. CDR3 length: 15 amino acids. CDR1 is SGHVS and CDR2 is FQNEAQ in the germline V gene. Trimming took off 1 base at V and 2 bases at J, with 11 bases between the two ends.

V usage is TRBV29-1 and J usage is TRBJ2-7, with 8 bases identical to TRBD1. Germline assignment: CDR1 SQVTM and CDR2 ANQGSEA. Trimming at V came to 4 bases and at J to 3 bases, leaving 17 bases not matched to a gene. This CDR3 is 17 amino acids long. The CDR3 sequence is CSVVLDRALSADYEQYF. The CDR3 DNA is TGCAGCGTTGTTCTGGACAGGGCCCTCTCGGCGGACTACGAGCAGTACTTC.

The chain recombines TRBV27 with TRBJ2-7; a possible D gene is TRBD1 (6 bases). Trimming took off 2 bases at V and 7 bases at J, with 15 bases between the two ends. The germline gives CDR1 MNHEY, CDR2 SMNVEV (reference sequence). The CDR3 contains 14 residues. CDR3 region: CASSLIQGVVEQYF. CDR3 DNA sequence: TGTGCCAGCAGTTTAATACAGGGTGTGGTGGAGCAGTACTTC.

This clone showed up just a few times. The gene calls are TRBV7-9 and TRBJ2-7, with 9 bases lining up with TRBD2. J lost 0 bases, V lost 5 bases, and 2 bases had no gene match. Germline V CDR1 and CDR2: SEHNR, FQNEAQ (reference sequence). The CDR3 loop spans 14 amino acids. The CDR3 DNA sequence: TGTGCCAGCAGCGTTAGCGGGAGCTCCTACGAGCAGTACTTC. Its protein is CASSVSGSSYEQYF.

The chain combines TRBV2 with TRBJ2-1, with TRBD1 matching over 8 bases. Per germline, CDR1 SNHLY and CDR2 FYNNEI. V was pared by 8 bases and J by 3 bases, with 12 bases of the junction left unmatched. The CDR3 has 16 residues. The CDR3 sequence is CASARDRGGVYNEQFF. The CDR3 DNA reads as TGTGCCAGCGCCCGAGACAGGGGTGGGGTCTACAATGAGCAGTTCTTC.

The rearrangement links TRBV5-1 to TRBJ1-6; TRBD1 agrees at 8 bases. The CDR3 covers 16 residues. Looked up from germline, CDR1 is SGHRS and CDR2 is YFSETQ. Trimming removed 3 bases from V and 5 bases from J; junction bases left unmatched: 7. The CDR3 loop reads CASSYGTGEDNSPLHF. The CDR3, as DNA: TGCGCCAGCAGCTACGGGACAGGCGAGGATAATTCACCCCTCCACTTT.

V usage is TRBV6-5 and J usage is TRBJ1-4; 8 bases match TRBD1. V dropped 4 bases and J dropped 4; count of bases not matched to a gene: 5. This CDR3 has 15 amino acids. CDR1 is MNHEY, CDR2 SVGAGI, per germline. The CDR3 nucleotides read TGTGCCAGCAGTTCCCGGGACAGGATTAATGAAAAACTGTTTTTT. Amino acid sequence: CASSSRDRINEKLFF.

This clone was picked up one time. CDR3 coding DNA: TGTGCCAGCAGCCCGAGCGGGAGGGCCGCGGAGACCCAGTACTTC. Translating it yields CASSPSGRAAETQYF. The chain uses TRBV3-1 (or the pseudogene TRBV3-2) and TRBJ2-5; 10 bases are a match to TRBD2. This CDR3 is 15 amino acids long. Trimming removed 4 bases from V and 5 bases from J; junction bases left unmatched: 7. From germline, CDR1 is LGHDT and CDR2 YNNKEL (reference sequence).

The V and J genes are TRBV29-1 and TRBJ2-7, with 8 nucleotides matching TRBD2. Germline loops: CDR1 SQVTM, CDR2 ANQGSEA. The CDR3 totals 13 residues. V shed 4 bases and J 2 bases; nucleotides not matched to a gene: 4. CDR3 sequence (DNA): TGCAGCGTTGGAATAGCGGGGACCTACGAGCAGTACTTC. Translation gives CSVGIAGTYEQYF.

The J gene is TRBJ1-5, the V gene TRBV7-8; 9 bases align to TRBD1. V lost 4 bases to trimming and J lost 0 bases; unmatched junction nucleotides: 13. The CDR3 consists of 19 residues. Germline V CDR1 and CDR2: SGHVS, FQNEAQ. CDR3 coding DNA: TGTGCCAGCAGCTCAGAACTACAGGGGGCTGCCTATAGCAATCAGCCCCAGCATTTT. Amino acids: CASSSELQGAAYSNQPQHF.

V usage is TRBV27 and J usage is TRBJ2-2, with 10 positions matching TRBD2. Germline-derived CDR1 and CDR2 are MNHEY and SMNVEV (reference sequence). Trimming took 9 bases from V and 6 from J; bases not matched to a gene: 16. There are 17 residues in the CDR3. Here the CDR3 reads CASTRLAGDRTAGELFF. CDR3 DNA sequence: TGTGCCAGTACCCGGCTAGCGGGGGATCGCACCGCCGGGGAGCTGTTTTTT.

This clone has a single count. V usage is TRBV28 and J usage is TRBJ2-1, with 8 bases that match TRBD2. Germline V gene sequence: CDR1 MDHEN, CDR2 SYDVKM. V lost 7 bases and J lost 4; bases outside the gene matches: 6. The CDR3 is 14 residues long. DNA of the CDR3: TGTGCCAGCAAAGCGGGAGTTTGGTACAATGAGCAGTTCTTC. Its protein product is CASKAGVWYNEQFF.

The V call is TRBV5-1, the J call TRBJ1-4; 7 bases fit TRBD1. Losses at the gene ends were 4 bases for V and 8 bases for J; bases not matched to a gene: 14. The CDR3 sequence is 16 residues long. Germline lookup yields CDR1 SGHRS and CDR2 YFSETQ. This chain's CDR3 is CASSPRVGTAQEKLFF. In DNA form, the CDR3 reads TGCGCCAGCAGCCCCCGGGTAGGGACAGCCCAAGAAAAACTGTTTTTT.

This clone appeared once. The chain employs TRBV11-3 and TRBJ2-3; D is perhaps TRBD1 (6 bases). Germline loops: CDR1 SGHNT, CDR2 YENEEA. V lost 6 bases and J lost 8, with 12 bases in between. The CDR3 covers 12 residues. The DNA of the CDR3 is TGTGCCAGCAGTCTAGGGGGATCTACGCAGTATTTT. Its protein is CASSLGGSTQYF.

The rearrangement links TRBV27 to TRBJ2-1; tentative D call: TRBD1 (5 bases). This CDR3 has 15 residues. The germline CDR1 and CDR2 sequences are MNHEY and SMNVEV (reference sequence). V shed 6 bases and J shed 3 bases, with 15 bases lying between them. The CDR3 coding sequence is TGTGCCAGCAGCCAGGGAAACCCTTTCTACAATGAGCAGTTCTTC. Translated: CASSQGNPFYNEQFF.

This chain links TRBV9 with TRBJ2-2; TRBD1 matches at 7 bases. The CDR3 runs 15 residues. The germline gives CDR1 SGDLS, CDR2 YYNGEE. J was trimmed by 0 bases and V by 4 bases; bases with no gene match: 3. For the CDR3, the DNA is TGTGCCAGCAGCAACAGGGGTGCGAACACCGGGGAGCTGTTTTTT. This translates into CASSNRGANTGELFF.

V usage is TRBV6-5 and J usage is TRBJ2-7; 7 nucleotides line up with TRBD2. This CDR3 has 16 amino acids. V shed 0 bases and J 7 bases; nucleotides not matched to a gene: 12. The germline gives CDR1 MNHEY, CDR2 SVGAGI. The CDR3 loop is CASSYSIMAGVGEQYF. The CDR3 DNA follows: TGTGCCAGCAGTTACTCGATTATGGCGGGAGTGGGGGAGCAGTACTTC.

The V gene is TRBV27, the J gene TRBJ2-5, with D tentatively TRBD1 (6 bases). Trimming took 8 bases from V and 3 from J, leaving 13 bases between them. This CDR3 is 13 amino acids long. CDR1 is MNHEY and CDR2 is SMNVEV in the germline V gene (reference sequence). CDR3 protein: CASLRDKKETQYF. In DNA form, the CDR3 reads TGTGCCAGCCTCCGGGACAAGAAAGAGACCCAGTACTTC.

V usage is TRBV18 and J usage is TRBJ2-1; D gene unclear. Germline lookup yields CDR1 KGHSH and CDR2 LQKENI. This CDR3 has 15 amino acids. V lost 6 bases to trimming and J lost 5 bases, with 17 bases between them. CDR3 amino acids: CASSHRAFTNNEQFF. CDR3 DNA sequence: TGTGCCAGCTCTCACCGAGCTTTTACTAACAATGAGCAGTTCTTC. Full variable domain (remainder filled in from reference TRBV18 and TRBJ2-1): NAGVMQNPRHLVRRRGQEARLRCSPMKGHSHVYWYRQLPEEGLKFMVYLQKENIIDESGMPKERFSAEFPKEGPSILRIQQVVRGDSAAYFCASSHRAFTNNEQFFGPGTRLTVL.

The J gene is TRBJ2-7, the V gene TRBV5-4; D may be TRBD1 (6 bases). V was trimmed by 1 base and J by 3 bases, leaving 11 bases between them. This CDR3 region has 14 residues. Germline V gives CDR1 SGHNT, CDR2 YYREEE (reference sequence). The CDR3 coding sequence is TGTGCCAGCAGCTTGAAGGCAGGGGACTACGAGCAGTACTTC. It specifies CASSLKAGDYEQYF.

This sequence joins TRBV5-1 and TRBJ1-6, with a tentative D call TRBD1 (5 bases). This CDR3 has 19 residues. Germline V CDR1 and CDR2: SGHRS, YFSETQ. V lost 0 bases and J 2 bases, leaving 18 bases between the germline ends. CDR3 DNA sequence: TGCGCCAGCAGCTTGGAGGCAGGGTGGGGAATCACCTATAATTCACCCCTCCACTTT. It yields the protein CASSLEAGWGITYNSPLHF.

V gene TRBV2 combines with J gene TRBJ1-5, with a possible D match to TRBD1 (5 bases). The CDR3 has 15 residues. V lost 2 bases and J 4 bases, leaving 12 bases between the germline ends. Germline V CDR1 and CDR2: SNHLY, FYNNEI. CDR3 residues: CASSEQGPFNQPQHF. The CDR3 DNA reads TGTGCCAGCAGTGAACAGGGCCCCTTTAATCAGCCCCAGCATTTT.